The source of this T cell receptor (beta chain) is a study of cytomegalovirus exposure and HLA in healthy donors. Regarding the study as a whole: More than 15,000 TCR beta sequences were associated with HLA alleles at 0.05 false discovery rate in a later analysis.

PCR involved 60 Vbeta and 13 Jbeta primers. Assay used: immunoSEQ multiplex PCR; TCRdb lists only in-frame clones, some missing. This table holds about 160,000 clones, more than 80% found once. In regard to this clone: Its target is unknown.

Donors sampled were nominally healthy, though unrecorded immune exposures were likely. The junction had 6 bases not matched to a gene; V was cut back by 1 base and J by 6 bases. This CDR3 has 15 amino acids. CDR1 and CDR2 from the germline V gene are MGHRA and YSYEKL. Sequencing was carried out using PBMCs. The TCR originated in a male donor in good health and CMV-seronegative. The rearrangement links TRBV4-1 to TRBJ2-7, with TRBD2 identical over 10 bases. This CDR3 reads CASSQGLAGASEQYF. CDR3 coding DNA: TGCGCCAGCAGCCAAGGTCTAGCGGGAGCCTCCGAGCAGTACTTC.